Following are 32 T cell receptor beta chains from one sample sequenced in a study of CD8 T cells in ankylosing spondylitis. In TCRdb, the 5' RACE reads were re-called with MiXCR into one record per CDR3 protein. The table includes more than 300,000 distinct CDR3 sequences, 9.5% to 13% detected once. The sequenced sample was blood, either unsorted or a sorted T cell fraction (not recorded which). The receptors stem from a female donor with ankylosing spondylitis or in good health (not recorded which).

This clonotype was seen ten or more times. The chain couples TRBV27 to TRBJ2-7, with TRBD2 matching over 8 bases. CDR1 is MNHEY, CDR2 SMNVEV, per germline (reference sequence). The junction had 7 bases not matched to a gene; V was cut back by 1 base and J by 5 bases. The CDR3 extends over 15 amino acids. DNA of the CDR3: TGTGCCAGCAGTTTATTTGCGGGGGGTAGGCACGAGCAGTACTTC. As protein: CASSLFAGGRHEQYF.

The table lists this clonotype with a few counts. The rearrangement links TRBV4-3 to TRBJ2-7, with unresolved D. Deletions cut 4 bases from V and 2 bases from J, with 15 bases between. The CDR3 is 15 amino acids. Germline-derived CDR1 and CDR2 are LGHNA and YSLEER. The CDR3 nucleotides read TGCGCCAGCAGCCTCTCCGTGTTCGTAGCCTACGAGCAGTACTTC. It specifies CASSLSVFVAYEQYF.

This clonotype was recorded once. A clone one base away is much larger, so this may be a read error. The V and J genes are TRBV6-6 and TRBJ2-3, with D uncertain. Trimming removed 6 bases from V and 5 bases from J, with 9 bases in between. The CDR3 consists of 12 residues. The germline CDR1 and CDR2 sequences are MNHNY and SVGAGI (reference sequence). CDR3 bases: TGTGCCAGCAGCAACAACGGAGATACGCAGTATTTT. This gives the protein CASSNNGDTQYF.

The chain has TRBV7-8 and TRBJ2-7, with D perhaps matching TRBD2 (5 bases). The CDR3 extends over 14 amino acids. From germline, CDR1 is SGHVS and CDR2 FQNEAQ. V lost 6 bases and J lost 0, with 12 bases in between. CDR3 in DNA: TGTGCCAGCAGGAGCGGAATTAGCTCCTACGAGCAGTACTTC. This codes for CASRSGISSYEQYF.

In its sample, this clonotype was seen a few times. The chain links TRBV15 to TRBJ1-4; tentative D call: TRBD1 (5 bases). Germline V gene sequence: CDR1 LNHNV, CDR2 YYDKDF (reference sequence). This CDR3 spans 14 amino acids. The germline V and J ends were trimmed by 4 bases and 10 bases, with 16 bases remaining between them. The CDR3 protein is CATSTPGEVGKLFF. The CDR3 DNA sequence: TGTGCCACCAGCACCCCGGGGGAAGTTGGAAAACTGTTTTTT.

This clonotype was detected many times. V usage is TRBV20-1 and J usage is TRBJ2-2; TRBD2 matches 11 bases. V was pared by 5 bases and J by 7 bases, with 12 bases of the junction left unmatched. Germline CDR1 reads DFQATT; CDR2 reads SNEGSKA (reference sequence). This CDR3 has 16 amino acids. The CDR3 spells CSAAPIAGGPIGELFF. The DNA for the CDR3 is TGCAGTGCTGCTCCCATAGCGGGAGGGCCGATCGGGGAGCTGTTTTTT.

The V gene is TRBV5-6, the J gene TRBJ2-1; 12 nucleotides align to TRBD2. The CDR3 is made up of 15 amino acids. Germline assignment: CDR1 SGHDT and CDR2 YYEEEE. V lost 5 bases to trimming and J lost 6 bases; unmatched junction nucleotides: 6. The CDR3 DNA is TGTGCCAGCAGTTCCGGGACTAGCGGGTTCAATGAGCAGTTCTTC. Residues: CASSSGTSGFNEQFF.

The sample holds many counts of this clonotype. This rearrangement joins TRBV10-2 to TRBJ1-3, with TRBD1 as a possible D gene (5 bases). Trimming took 2 bases from V and 0 from J, leaving 14 bases between them. The V gene's germline CDR1 is WSHSY and CDR2 SAAADI. The CDR3 length is 17 residues. For the CDR3, the DNA is TGCGCCAGCAGTGAGCCCAGGGACGCAGTCTCTGGAAACACCATATATTTT. Translating it yields CASSEPRDAVSGNTIYF.

This clonotype has at least ten counts. The chain uses TRBV29-1 and TRBJ2-3; TRBD1 matches 9 bases. V was pared by 4 bases and J by 3 bases, with 8 bases of the junction left unmatched. Looked up from germline, CDR1 is SQVTM and CDR2 is ANQGSEA. The CDR3 covers 15 residues. As DNA, the CDR3 is TGCAGCGTTGGCGGACAGGGGATGTGGACAGATACGCAGTATTTT. Translation gives CSVGGQGMWTDTQYF.

This clonotype was detected many times. The CDR3 coding sequence is TGCGCCAGCAGCTTGGATACAGGGAGCATCTATGGCTACACCTTC. Protein sequence: CASSLDTGSIYGYTF. The V and J genes are TRBV5-1 and TRBJ1-2, with TRBD1 as a possible D gene (6 bases). This CDR3 is 15 amino acids long. Deletions cut 0 bases from V and 4 bases from J, with 13 bases between. The germline CDR1 and CDR2 sequences are SGHRS and YFSETQ.

This clonotype showed up just a few times. V usage is TRBV9 and J usage is TRBJ2-1, with 8 bases lining up with TRBD1. Germline values: CDR1 SGDLS, CDR2 YYNGEE. This CDR3 comprises 17 residues. Trimming took 3 bases from V and 6 from J; bases not matched to a gene: 14. This CDR3 is CASSATPGGQGFNEQFF. CDR3 DNA sequence: TGTGCCAGCAGCGCCACCCCAGGGGGCCAAGGCTTCAATGAGCAGTTCTTC.

This clonotype was detected many times. This sequence joins TRBV5-1 and TRBJ1-2; weak D call: TRBD1 (5 bases). V lost 0 bases to trimming and J lost 8 bases, with 17 bases between them. The CDR3 contains 15 residues. Germline values: CDR1 SGHRS, CDR2 YFSETQ. In DNA form, the CDR3 reads TGCGCCAGCAGCTTGGGGTCGGCAGGGAACCGCGGCTACACCTTC. Its translation: CASSLGSAGNRGYTF.

In its sample, this clonotype was seen many times. This sequence joins TRBV7-9 and TRBJ2-3, with D possibly matching TRBD2 (5 bases). The germline gives CDR1 SEHNR, CDR2 FQNEAQ (reference sequence). This CDR3 is built from 15 residues. V dropped 6 bases and J dropped 5 bases, with 18 bases sitting between them. The CDR3, as DNA: TGTGCCAGCAGACAACTCGCCGGGGTCGGAGATACGCAGTATTTT. Residues: CASRQLAGVGDTQYF.

This clonotype was recorded at least ten times. The rearrangement uses TRBV7-2 and TRBJ2-7; D not resolved. The length of the CDR3 is 12 residues. Germline assignment: CDR1 SGHTA and CDR2 FQGNSA. The V end lost 1 base, the J end lost 7 bases, and 8 bases lay between the germline ends. The DNA for the CDR3 is TGTGCCAGCAGCTTAGTCGTGGAAGAGCAGTACTTC. Its protein product is CASSLVVEEQYF.

This clonotype was observed a single time. The chain couples TRBV5-1 to TRBJ1-2, with a tentative D call TRBD1 (5 bases). The CDR3 spans 14 residues. Germline CDR1 SGHRS, CDR2 YFSETQ. V gave up 4 bases and J gave up 4 bases, with 14 bases separating them. As DNA, the CDR3 is TGCGCCAGCAGCCCTATAGGGGTTCTCTATGGCTACACCTTC. Translating it yields CASSPIGVLYGYTF. The full variable domain, rest sourced from reference TRBV5-1 and TRBJ1-2, is KAGVTQTPRYLIKTRGQQVTLSCSPISGHRSVSWYQQTPGQGLQFLFEYFSETQRNKGNFPGRFSGRQFSNSRSEMNVSTLELGDSALYLCASSPIGVLYGYTFGSGTRLTVV.

This clonotype occurred many times. The J gene is TRBJ1-4, the V gene TRBV5-1; a possible D gene is TRBD1 (6 bases). CDR1 and CDR2 (germline): SGHRS, YFSETQ. Trimming removed 0 bases at V and 3 bases at J, with 9 bases between. The CDR3 is 15 amino acids. Written as DNA, the CDR3 is TGCGCCAGCAGCTTGGTCAGGGGCCCTAATGAAAAACTGTTTTTT. Amino acids: CASSLVRGPNEKLFF.

This clonotype was found many times. This rearrangement joins TRBV18 to TRBJ1-1; TRBD1 agrees at 8 bases. The germline V gene has CDR1 KGHSH and CDR2 LQKENI. The CDR3 length is 17 residues. V lost 3 bases and J lost 5; bases outside the gene matches: 14. Here the CDR3 DNA reads TGTGCCAGCTCACCGCTCGGACAGGGAGGGTGGGGGACTGAAGCTTTCTTT. Its translation is CASSPLGQGGWGTEAFF.

The CDR3 here is CASSLYGGGSSYNEQFF. The DNA of the CDR3 is TGTGCCAGCAGCTTATATGGGGGCGGGAGCTCCTACAATGAGCAGTTCTTC. J is TRBJ2-1 and V is TRBV11-2; D perhaps matches TRBD2 (7 bases). Germline loops: CDR1 SGHAT, CDR2 FQNNGV. This CDR3 contains 17 residues. V was pared by 2 bases and J by 0 bases, with 14 bases between.

This clonotype was seen more than once but under ten times. The CDR3, as DNA: TGTGCCAGCAGCTTGGCCGGACAGGGCACGGAGACCCAGTACTTC. It is translated as CASSLAGQGTETQYF. This chain connects TRBV5-6 to TRBJ2-5, with TRBD1 identical over 8 bases. Trimming removed 0 bases from V and 5 bases from J; junction bases left unmatched: 6. This CDR3 has 15 amino acids. Germline CDR1 and CDR2: SGHDT and YYEEEE.

The CDR3 coding sequence is TGTGCCAGCGCTGCCGGGAACCTCGGCTATGGCTACACCTTC. Translation: CASAAGNLGYGYTF. V is TRBV7-2 and J is TRBJ1-2; no clear D gene. Germline values: CDR1 SGHTA, CDR2 FQGNSA. The CDR3 consists of 14 residues. The germline V and J ends were trimmed by 8 bases and 4 bases, with 17 bases remaining between them. The whole variable domain, filled in from reference TRBV7-2 and TRBJ1-2, reads GAGVSQSPSNKVTEKGKDVELRCDPISGHTALYWYRQSLGQGLEFLIYFQGNSAPDKSGLPSDRFSAERTGGSVSTLTIQRTQQEDSAVYLCASAAGNLGYGYTFGSGTRLTVV.

The V gene is TRBV3-1, the J gene TRBJ2-3; D is perhaps TRBD1 (5 bases). The ends were cut back, 3 bases at V and 7 bases at J, with 11 bases in the middle. This CDR3 has 13 residues. CDR1 and CDR2 from the germline V gene are LGHDT and YNNKEL (reference sequence). The CDR3 DNA reads TGTGCCAGCAGCCATGCCCAGGGATATACGCAGTATTTT. Amino acids: CASSHAQGYTQYF.

The sample holds a few counts of this clonotype. The chain couples TRBV5-1 to TRBJ1-2; 9 positions match TRBD1. Germline trimming cut 4 bases from V and 4 bases from J; bases unmatched to any gene: 11. Germline V gene sequence: CDR1 SGHRS, CDR2 YFSETQ. This CDR3 is built from 16 residues. As DNA, the CDR3 is TGCGCCAGCAGCGAACTCGGACAGGGGTCGGGCTATGGCTACACCTTC. Protein product: CASSELGQGSGYGYTF.

The J gene is TRBJ2-1, the V gene TRBV7-3; no firm D call. Deletions cut 1 base from V and 3 bases from J, with 10 bases between. The germline V gene has CDR1 SGHTA and CDR2 FQGTGA. There are 15 residues in the CDR3. The CDR3 is CASSLNSDLYNEQFF. The DNA for the CDR3 is TGTGCCAGCAGCTTAAACAGTGACCTCTACAATGAGCAGTTCTTC.

This clonotype was found many times. The chain is built from TRBV20-1 and TRBJ1-2, with D unclear. The CDR3 has 12 amino acids. V was shortened by 3 bases and J by 1 base, with 6 bases between the two germline ends. The V gene's germline CDR1 is DFQATT and CDR2 SNEGSKA (reference sequence). CDR3 amino acids: CSASQVNYGYTF. The CDR3 DNA reads TGCAGTGCTAGCCAGGTTAACTATGGCTACACCTTC.

The gene calls are TRBV20-1 and TRBJ1-6; D unresolved. Germline-derived CDR1 and CDR2 are DFQATT and SNEGSKA (reference sequence). The CDR3 sequence is 17 residues long. V was cut by 6 bases and J by 0 bases, with 18 bases left in between. CDR3 nucleotide sequence: TGCAGTGCCCTCGGGCGGGTGAGGAGCTCCTATAATTCACCCCTCCACTTT. It translates to CSALGRVRSSYNSPLHF.

This clonotype was recorded many times. The J gene is TRBJ2-1, the V gene TRBV12-3 or TRBV12-4; perhaps TRBD1 as D (5 bases). Trimming removed 10 bases at V and 0 bases at J, with 22 bases between. The CDR3 contains 17 residues. Here the CDR3 reads CATASPEGVSSYNEQFF. The DNA for the CDR3 is TGTGCCACCGCAAGTCCGGAAGGGGTTAGCTCCTACAATGAGCAGTTCTTC.

This clonotype was seen more than once but under ten times. This chain connects TRBV12-3 or TRBV12-4 to TRBJ1-3, with D unresolved. There are 13 residues in the CDR3. Deletions cut 11 bases from V and 0 bases from J, with 11 bases between. As DNA, the CDR3 is TGTGCCGGAGGTACTAGCTCTGGAAACACCATATATTTT. It is translated as CAGGTSSGNTIYF.

There are a few counts of this clonotype. The DNA for the CDR3 is TGTGCCAGCAGTTTGCCTGGCGGGGGCGGACTCTACGAGCAGTACTTC. This encodes CASSLPGGGGLYEQYF. V gene TRBV28 combines with J gene TRBJ2-7; TRBD2 might be the D (7 bases). The CDR3 totals 16 residues. Trimming took off 3 bases at V and 3 bases at J, with 18 bases between the two ends. From germline, CDR1 is MDHEN and CDR2 SYDVKM. The full variable domain, in which reference TRBV28 and TRBJ2-7 provide the parts outside the CDR3, is DVKVTQSSRYLVKRTGEKVFLECVQDMDHENMFWYRQDPGLGLRLIYFSYDVKMKEKGDIPEGYSVSREKKERFSLILESASTNQTSMYLCASSLPGGGGLYEQYFGPGTRLTVT.

This clonotype came up many times. The V gene is TRBV5-1, the J gene TRBJ1-3; possible D gene TRBD1, 5 bases. Trimming stripped 3 bases from V and 2 bases from J, with 12 bases between. Germline values: CDR1 SGHRS, CDR2 YFSETQ. The CDR3 spans 15 residues. CDR3 sequence: CASSSLPGTGNTIYF. In DNA, the CDR3 is TGCGCCAGCAGCTCCCTCCCAGGGACTGGAAACACCATATATTTT.

This clonotype was seen ten or more times. This chain uses TRBV7-9 with TRBJ1-1, with unresolved D. This CDR3 is 12 amino acids long. V was shortened by 8 bases and J by 2 bases, with 9 bases between the two germline ends. From germline, CDR1 is SEHNR and CDR2 FQNEAQ (reference sequence). The CDR3 sequence is CASGKANTEAFF. CDR3 DNA sequence: TGTGCCAGCGGTAAGGCTAACACTGAAGCTTTCTTT.

This clonotype has more than one count but fewer than ten. The CDR3, as DNA: TGTGCCAGCAGTCGACTAGCGGGGGGGGGAGATGAGCAGTTCTTC. This gives the protein CASSRLAGGGDEQFF. The chain combines TRBV28 with TRBJ2-1; TRBD2 matches at 14 bases. Germline lookup yields CDR1 MDHEN and CDR2 SYDVKM. J gave up 8 bases and V 5 bases, and 5 bases lay outside the gene matches. The CDR3 totals 15 residues.

In this sample, this clonotype turned up many times. The chain couples TRBV20-1 to TRBJ2-1; tentative D call: TRBD2 (6 bases). With 3 bases removed from V and 4 bases from J, the gap between germline ends came to 13 bases. CDR1 is DFQATT and CDR2 is SNEGSKA in the germline V gene (reference sequence). CDR3 length equals 14 residues. CDR3 residues: CSARSLAYYNEQFF. DNA for the CDR3: TGCAGTGCTAGGAGTCTAGCGTATTACAATGAGCAGTTCTTC.